These T cell receptor beta chains were read from a single sample in a study of blood T cell repertoires in COVID-19. Profiled with immunoSEQ multiplex PCR; TCRdb holds only in-frame clones, not every one. The data show more than 95,000 clones, more than 75% seen once. The sequenced sample was peripheral blood. The receptor source for this set is a human donor in a cohort sampled during active COVID-19. Both conserved end residues are part of each CDR3. A D gene is named only where the DNA matches it firmly. The listing skips clone size in some rows; elsewhere it reads once, few, many or a size class.

clone size	V gene	J gene	D gene	CDR3 protein	CDR3 DNA
NA	TRBV11-2	TRBJ1-6	TRBD1	CASSLGGWTGASNSSPLHF	TGTGCCAGCAGCTTAGGGGGGTGGACAGGGGCTAGTAATAGTTCACCCCTCCACTTT
once	TRBV18	TRBJ2-7	TRBD2	CASSPPGLAGFNEQYF	TGTGCCAGCTCACCACCGGGACTAGCGGGGTTCAACGAGCAGTACTTC
many	TRBV27	TRBJ2-3	TRBD2	CASSFLAGGQNTQYF	TGTGCCAGCAGTTTTTTAGCGGGGGGGCAAAATACGCAGTATTTT
NA	TRBV6-9	TRBJ2-5	TRBD1	CASSYTNRGRETQYF	TGTGCCAGCAGTTACACCAACAGGGGGAGGGAGACCCAGTACTTC
NA	TRBV10-3	TRBJ2-6	TRBD1	CAISPGTGGDGANVLTF	TGTGCCATCAGCCCCGGGACAGGGGGCGATGGGGCCAACGTCCTGACTTTC
NA	TRBV5-1	TRBJ2-1	NA	CASSLERGNEQFF	TGCGCCAGCAGCTTGGAACGGGGCAATGAGCAGTTCTTC
NA	TRBV5-4	TRBJ2-7	TRBD1	CASSARDRNPYEQYF	TGTGCCAGCAGCGCCCGGGACAGAAACCCCTACGAGCAGTACTTC
NA	TRBV29-1	TRBJ1-4	NA	CSVAWTEGEKLFF	TGCAGCGTTGCCTGGACAGAAGGAGAAAAACTGTTTTTT
NA	TRBV29-1	TRBJ2-3	NA	CSVDPLGTDTQYF	TGCAGCGTTGATCCTCTAGGAACGGATACGCAGTATTTT
many	TRBV4-1	TRBJ2-5	TRBD2	CASSPGASTGGGEGQTQYF	TGCGCCAGCAGCCCAGGGGCTTCCACCGGGGGGGGTGAGGGACAGACCCAGTACTTC
NA	TRBV30	TRBJ2-7	NA	CAWSRRQADLYEQYF	TGTGCCTGGAGTCGGAGACAGGCCGACTTGTACGAGCAGTACTTC
NA	TRBV7-7	TRBJ2-2	TRBD2	CASSLSGTSFAGELFF	TGTGCTAGCAGCTTATCCGGGACTAGTTTTGCCGGGGAGCTGTTTTTT
NA	TRBV5-4	TRBJ2-5	NA	CASRRTEETQYF	TGTGCCAGCAGAAGGACAGAAGAGACCCAGTACTTC
NA	TRBV5-6	TRBJ1-1	NA	CASSLGQQNTEAFF	TGTGCCAGCAGCTTGGGACAGCAGAACACTGAAGCTTTCTTT
NA	TRBV19	TRBJ1-1	NA	CASSPTRTEAFF	TGTGCCAGTAGTCCCACCCGGACTGAAGCTTTCTTT
NA	TRBV3-1/TRBV3-2	TRBJ1-5	NA	CASSQDGILNQPQHF	TGTGCCAGCAGCCAAGATGGCATCCTCAATCAGCCCCAGCATTTT
NA	TRBV6-5	TRBJ2-3	NA	CASKEAWSTDTQYF	TGTGCCAGCAAAGAGGCGTGGAGCACAGATACGCAGTATTTT
NA	TRBV3-1/TRBV3-2	TRBJ2-3	NA	CASSPMSGAFADTQYF	TGTGCCAGCAGCCCTATGTCTGGGGCCTTTGCAGATACGCAGTATTTT
NA	TRBV3-1/TRBV3-2	TRBJ2-3	NA	CASSLKRCTDTQYF	TGTGCCAGCAGCCTAAAGCGGTGCACAGATACGCAGTATTTT
NA	TRBV9	TRBJ2-1	TRBD2	CASSVVSGRAYNEQFF	TGTGCCAGCAGCGTAGTTAGCGGGAGGGCCTACAATGAGCAGTTCTTC
NA	TRBV7-9	TRBJ1-1	TRBD1	CASSLSTGEDEAFF	TGTGCCAGCAGCTTATCGACAGGGGAGGATGAAGCTTTCTTT
NA	TRBV11-2	TRBJ2-7	TRBD1	CASSLLQGGALYEQYF	TGTGCCAGCAGCCTACTACAGGGGGGAGCATTGTACGAGCAGTACTTC
NA	TRBV2	TRBJ2-3	TRBD2	CASRHPNGGSGRESDTQYF	TGTGCCAGCAGACACCCCAATGGGGGTAGCGGGAGAGAATCAGATACGCAGTATTTT
NA	TRBV9	TRBJ2-5	NA	CASSAGQSWETQYF	TGTGCCAGCAGCGCAGGACAGTCCTGGGAGACCCAGTACTTC
NA	TRBV28	TRBJ2-1	TRBD2	CATTRQRARGVSYNEQFF	TGTGCCACTACGCGCCAGCGGGCCCGGGGGGTTTCCTACAATGAGCAGTTCTTC